Listed here is a single TCR beta chain. Its antigen is unidentified. This entry belongs to a study of T cell repertoires in cytomegalovirus infection. TCRdb redid the calling of the reads with MiXCR, one entry per CDR3 protein. The sample holds 300,000 or so distinct CDR3 sequences, 20% to 30% seen once. Study-wide results and limits: The ex vivo response was dominated by HLA-C-restricted CMV-specific TCR beta clonotypes. Individuals carrying CMV plus the relevant HLA were identified by cumulative frequency of public TCR beta families.

Material: cultured PBMCs, obtained from culture after CMV antigen stimulation. The TCR originated in a human donor in good health (CMV status not recorded). Some clones in this sample may be carry-over from other donors' samples.

CDR3 DNA sequence: TGTGCCAGCAAAAAGGCTAGCGGAGCCACCTACAATGAGCAGTTCTTC. Translated: CASKKASGATYNEQFF. The rearrangement joins TRBV11-3 to TRBJ2-1, with 7 bases that match TRBD2. Germline CDR1 reads SGHNT; CDR2 reads YENEEA. V gave up 7 bases and J gave up 2 bases; unmatched junction bases: 11. The CDR3 is made up of 16 amino acids. The full variable domain, in which reference TRBV11-3 and TRBJ2-1 provide the parts outside the CDR3, is EAGVVQSPRYKIIEKKQPVAFWCNPISGHNTLYWYLQNLGQGPELLIRYENEEAVDDSQLPKDRFSAERLKGVDSTLKIQPAELGDSAVYLCASKKASGATYNEQFFGPGTRLTVL.